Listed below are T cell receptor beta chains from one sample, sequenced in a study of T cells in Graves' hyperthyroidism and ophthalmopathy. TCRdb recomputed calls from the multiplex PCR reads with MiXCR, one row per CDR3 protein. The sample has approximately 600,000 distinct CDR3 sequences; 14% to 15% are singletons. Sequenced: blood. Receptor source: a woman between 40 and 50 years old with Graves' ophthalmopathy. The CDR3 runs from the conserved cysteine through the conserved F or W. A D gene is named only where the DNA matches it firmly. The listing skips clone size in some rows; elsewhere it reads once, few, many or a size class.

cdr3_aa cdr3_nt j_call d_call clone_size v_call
CASSLIVSEQYF TGTGCCAGCAGTTTGATAGTCAGCGAGCAGTACTTC TRBJ2-7 - many TRBV12-3/TRBV12-4
CASSLNSLEYF TGTGCCAGCAGCTTAAACTCCCTGGAGTACTTC TRBJ2-7 - many TRBV7-2
CASSLRPHPQTGELFF TGTGCCAGCAGTTTAAGGCCCCATCCCCAGACCGGGGAGCTGTTTTTT TRBJ2-2 - many TRBV27
CASRTQTTDEQYF TGTGCTTCCAGGACCCAAACAACCGACGAGCAGTACTTC TRBJ2-7 - many TRBV30
CASSAQQNPSGNTIYF TGTGCCAGCAGTGCCCAACAGAACCCCTCTGGAAACACCATATATTTT TRBJ1-3 - many TRBV12-3/TRBV12-4
CAWSRTLRTGVGNYGYTF TGTGCCTGGAGTCGAACCCTTCGTACGGGGGTGGGTAACTATGGCTACACCTTC TRBJ1-2 - few TRBV30
CASSPGAGTSTYEQYF TGTGCCAGCAGCCCTGGTGCCGGGACATCTACCTACGAGCAGTACTTC TRBJ2-7 - - TRBV7-8
CSAGGDRGLQETQYF TGCAGCGCGGGTGGGGACAGGGGGCTCCAAGAGACCCAGTACTTC TRBJ2-5 TRBD1 many TRBV29-1
CASSLDREMYEQYF TGCGCCAGCAGCTTAGACAGGGAGATGTACGAGCAGTACTTC TRBJ2-7 TRBD1 - TRBV5-1
CASSVGSSRELFF TGTGCCAGCAGCGTAGGGTCCTCCAGGGAGCTGTTTTTT TRBJ2-2 - - TRBV9
CSVGRGQDYGYTF TGCAGCGTTGGAAGGGGACAGGACTATGGCTACACCTTC TRBJ1-2 TRBD1 many TRBV29-1
CASSLVDGTGELFF TGTGCCAGCAGCTTAGTCGACGGGACCGGGGAGCTGTTTTTT TRBJ2-2 - - TRBV11-1
CASIGDNSYEQYF TGTGCCAGCATCGGCGACAATTCCTACGAGCAGTACTTC TRBJ2-7 - - TRBV11-2
CASSEGDAEQYF TGTGCCAGCAGTGAAGGAGACGCCGAGCAGTACTTC TRBJ2-7 - many TRBV6-1